This is a list of T cell receptor beta chains from one sample in a study of CD8 T cells in ankylosing spondylitis. TCRdb re-called the 5' RACE reads with MiXCR, one entry per CDR3 protein. Found here are around 490,000 distinct CDR3 sequences, roughly 5.2% of them singletons; the top ten hold under 4.5%. The material sequenced was blood, either unsorted or a sorted T cell fraction (not recorded which). These receptors came from a male donor with ankylosing spondylitis. CDR3s include the opening cysteine and the closing phenylalanine or tryptophan. Each record gives: V gene, CDR3 protein.

v_call: TRBV29-1; cdr3_aa: CSVKVSGANVLTF
v_call: TRBV6-2/TRBV6-3; cdr3_aa: CASGTYGTALSNQPQHF
v_call: TRBV20-1; cdr3_aa: CSARGYSGGGQETQYF
v_call: TRBV6-5; cdr3_aa: CASSSPWETQYF
v_call: TRBV5-1; cdr3_aa: CASSLWGRQRGKAFYNEQFF
v_call: TRBV4-3; cdr3_aa: CASSREGGTSYEQYF
v_call: TRBV27; cdr3_aa: CASSLKVKGAAKVGNTIYF
v_call: TRBV20-1; cdr3_aa: CSARSRTGTRAEAFF
v_call: TRBV5-1; cdr3_aa: CASSKTGANTEAFF
v_call: TRBV7-2; cdr3_aa: CASSFSDRGGYEQYF
v_call: TRBV20-1; cdr3_aa: CSAQGQINEQFF
v_call: TRBV7-8; cdr3_aa: CASIKENNLNTEAFF
v_call: TRBV5-1; cdr3_aa: CASGAPGTVIGELFF
v_call: TRBV7-2; cdr3_aa: CASSPDRLGRGTDTQYF
v_call: TRBV7-2; cdr3_aa: CASSLDRGWNQPQHF
v_call: TRBV18; cdr3_aa: CASSPPTPGDTEAFF
v_call: TRBV5-1; cdr3_aa: CASSLGQGVETQYF
v_call: TRBV27; cdr3_aa: CASRKYGRDEVVLDEQYF
v_call: TRBV20-1; cdr3_aa: CSARDPSGYNEQFF
v_call: TRBV5-1; cdr3_aa: CASSLGRGWTNNEQFF
v_call: TRBV12-3/TRBV12-4; cdr3_aa: CASSLQGTPQETQYF
v_call: TRBV4-1; cdr3_aa: CASSQGLAGISLFYEQYF
v_call: TRBV29-1; cdr3_aa: CSVENMGAQYF
v_call: TRBV4-2; cdr3_aa: CASSRSSAGSLSSYNEQFF
v_call: TRBV5-1; cdr3_aa: CASSTLAGPSPDTQYF
v_call: TRBV4-2; cdr3_aa: CASSQDVAGTYEQYF
v_call: TRBV4-3; cdr3_aa: CASSQEHRGRNEQYF
v_call: TRBV7-2; cdr3_aa: CASSSGTPMATEAFF
v_call: TRBV20-1; cdr3_aa: CSAFGPSNTEAFF
v_call: TRBV6-1; cdr3_aa: CASSAGQGATEAFF
v_call: TRBV15; cdr3_aa: CATSRVAGEYNEQFF
v_call: TRBV7-9; cdr3_aa: CATRRATGELFF
v_call: TRBV30; cdr3_aa: CAWSATITEAFF
v_call: TRBV7-3; cdr3_aa: CASSLRAGLMNTEAFF
v_call: TRBV7-3; cdr3_aa: CASSLSASRYNEQFF
v_call: TRBV9; cdr3_aa: CASSVLPEYEQYF
v_call: TRBV7-2; cdr3_aa: CASSLAGPQDYGYTF
v_call: TRBV4-2; cdr3_aa: CASSQDWGLQPYEQYF
v_call: TRBV20-1; cdr3_aa: CSASPQGYYGYTF
v_call: TRBV7-2; cdr3_aa: CASSPQGGGIDEQFF
v_call: TRBV3-1; cdr3_aa: CASSQRDGSAEAFF
v_call: TRBV12-3/TRBV12-4; cdr3_aa: CASTLRGTGRTEAFF
v_call: TRBV6-2/TRBV6-3; cdr3_aa: CASSFPREYGYTF
v_call: TRBV10-3; cdr3_aa: CAISESGAGIQYF
v_call: TRBV5-1; cdr3_aa: CASSLDRAYDGYTF
v_call: TRBV20-1; cdr3_aa: CSARDPRTDTQYF
v_call: TRBV29-1; cdr3_aa: CSVGGTGLDTGELFF
v_call: TRBV18; cdr3_aa: CASSPGTGAANTEAFF
v_call: TRBV29-1; cdr3_aa: CSVGRGQETQYF